The rows below give T cell receptor beta chains drawn from one sample of a study of PD-1 blockade in classical Hodgkin lymphoma. Clones were sequenced by immunoSEQ multiplex PCR, and TCRdb holds only the in-frame ones, with some missing. The sample lists just under 65,000 clones; roughly nine tenths were seen once. The source was peripheral blood mononuclear cells (PBMCs), collected before the fourth cycle of nivolumab. The receptors derive from a human donor with classical Hodgkin lymphoma. The CDR3 runs from the conserved cysteine through the conserved F or W. Each record gives: CDR3 DNA, CDR3 protein, D gene, V gene, clone size, J gene. The D gene is left open where the match is weak. Only some rows state a clone size, as once, few, many or a class for expanded clones.

DNA: TGCGCCAGCGGGGAGCGGGAGGGCCGGTGGAATGAGCAGTTCTTC
CDR3: CASGEREGRWNEQFF
D: TRBD2
V: TRBV5-1
size: NA
J: TRBJ2-1

DNA: TGTGCCAGCAGCTTGCAGCTTCGGGGCCAGATGCCCGGGGAGCTGTTTTTT
CDR3: CASSLQLRGQMPGELFF
D: NA
V: TRBV5-6
size: NA
J: TRBJ2-2

DNA: TGCAGTGCTGAGACCGGAAACGAGCAGTACTTC
CDR3: CSAETGNEQYF
D: NA
V: TRBV20-1
size: NA
J: TRBJ2-7

DNA: TGTGCCACCAGCAGAGACGGGGAGACCCAGTACTTC
CDR3: CATSRDGETQYF
D: NA
V: TRBV15
size: NA
J: TRBJ2-5

DNA: TGTGCCAGCAGCTTACGAGCGGGGCCCTACGAGCAGTACTTC
CDR3: CASSLRAGPYEQYF
D: TRBD2
V: TRBV7-8
size: NA
J: TRBJ2-7

DNA: TGTGCCAGCAGTTCCAGGGGGTACGAGCAGTACTTC
CDR3: CASSSRGYEQYF
D: TRBD1
V: TRBV28
size: NA
J: TRBJ2-7

DNA: TGCGCCAGCAGCTCGACTAGTCACCTCTCCTACAATGAGCAGTTCTTC
CDR3: CASSSTSHLSYNEQFF
D: NA
V: TRBV5-1
size: NA
J: TRBJ2-1

DNA: TGTGCCAGCAGCTTAGGGTACCGGACCTTTGGGGCCCCGGGCTACACCTTC
CDR3: CASSLGYRTFGAPGYTF
D: NA
V: TRBV11-2
size: NA
J: TRBJ1-2

DNA: TGTGCCAGCAGTGAGGGGTGGGATACGCAGTATTTT
CDR3: CASSEGWDTQYF
D: NA
V: TRBV2
size: few
J: TRBJ2-3

DNA: TGTGCCAGCAGCTTGGGGGGGGGCAGAACAGATACGCAGTATTTT
CDR3: CASSLGGGRTDTQYF
D: NA
V: TRBV7-6
size: NA
J: TRBJ2-3

DNA: TGTGCCAGCAGTAATAAAGGGGACACCGGGGAGCTGTTTTTT
CDR3: CASSNKGDTGELFF
D: NA
V: TRBV25-1
size: NA
J: TRBJ2-2

DNA: TGTGCCAGCAGTGATAATGGGGAGCAGTACTTC
CDR3: CASSDNGEQYF
D: NA
V: TRBV6-5
size: NA
J: TRBJ2-7

DNA: TGTGCCAGCACCCCAATCTTCGACAGGGGGCAACAGTATTTT
CDR3: CASTPIFDRGQQYF
D: TRBD1
V: TRBV27
size: NA
J: TRBJ2-3

DNA: TGTGCCAGCAGCTTAATCAGGTACAATGAGCAGTTCTTC
CDR3: CASSLIRYNEQFF
D: NA
V: TRBV5-6
size: NA
J: TRBJ2-1

DNA: TGTGCCAGTAGTACTTCCCATAGAGTCGACAATGAGCAGTTCTTC
CDR3: CASSTSHRVDNEQFF
D: NA
V: TRBV19
size: NA
J: TRBJ2-1

DNA: TGTGCCAGCAGTTCTCTAGGGGACAGACCCTACGAGCAGTACTTC
CDR3: CASSSLGDRPYEQYF
D: TRBD1
V: TRBV6-6
size: NA
J: TRBJ2-7

DNA: TGTGCCAGCAGTCTGTGGCGGGGGCCCTACGGTGAGCAGTTCTTC
CDR3: CASSLWRGPYGEQFF
D: NA
V: TRBV6-5
size: NA
J: TRBJ2-1

DNA: TGTGCCAGCAGCCCCAGGACAGGGGGTAATTCCTACGAGCAGTACTTC
CDR3: CASSPRTGGNSYEQYF
D: TRBD1
V: TRBV9
size: NA
J: TRBJ2-7

DNA: TGCGCCAGCAGCCCAACAGGGGGCGGTTTGGAAAATGAAAAACTGTTTTTT
CDR3: CASSPTGGGLENEKLFF
D: TRBD1
V: TRBV5-1
size: NA
J: TRBJ1-4

DNA: TGTGCCGCCCTACCCGGGAAAGGGGCCTACAATGAGCAGTTCTTC
CDR3: CAALPGKGAYNEQFF
D: NA
V: TRBV28
size: NA
J: TRBJ2-1

DNA: TGTGCCAGCAGCTTTAGCGGGGAGAACAATGAGCAGTTCTTC
CDR3: CASSFSGENNEQFF
D: TRBD2
V: TRBV7-9
size: NA
J: TRBJ2-1

DNA: TGTGCCAGCAGTTTATACGGACGGGGGCGGGAAAGTGGGGAGCAGTTCTTC
CDR3: CASSLYGRGRESGEQFF
D: NA
V: TRBV28
size: NA
J: TRBJ2-1

DNA: TGTGCCAGCAGCCAAACCTCCGGGACCACGGGATTTCAGTACTTC
CDR3: CASSQTSGTTGFQYF
D: NA
V: TRBV5-6
size: NA
J: TRBJ2-4

DNA: TGTGCCAGCACCGGGACAAAAGAAAGCTCCTACGAGCAGTACTTC
CDR3: CASTGTKESSYEQYF
D: NA
V: TRBV2
size: NA
J: TRBJ2-7

DNA: TGCGCCAGCAGTGGGACTGGTGGGGAGACCCAGTACTTC
CDR3: CASSGTGGETQYF
D: NA
V: TRBV5-1
size: NA
J: TRBJ2-5

DNA: TGTGCCACCAGAGTACAGAGCTCCTATAATTCACCCCTCCACTTT
CDR3: CATRVQSSYNSPLHF
D: NA
V: TRBV19
size: NA
J: TRBJ1-6

DNA: TGTGCCAGCAGCACGGGGGAAGAGACCCAGTACTTC
CDR3: CASSTGEETQYF
D: NA
V: TRBV21-1
size: NA
J: TRBJ2-5

DNA: TGCGCCAGCAGCATTCGGGGGGGCCTCACAGATACGCAGTATTTT
CDR3: CASSIRGGLTDTQYF
D: TRBD2
V: TRBV5-1
size: NA
J: TRBJ2-3

DNA: TGTGCCAGCAGTTTAACCAGGGATTTCACTGAAGCTTTCTTT
CDR3: CASSLTRDFTEAFF
D: NA
V: TRBV27
size: NA
J: TRBJ1-1

DNA: TGTGCTAGTGGTTTCTTTGACAGGCGTCGCTACACCTTC
CDR3: CASGFFDRRRYTF
D: NA
V: TRBV12-5
size: NA
J: TRBJ1-2

DNA: TGTGCCAGTAGTATAGGGCAGGCGAGGGGCAACACTGAAGCTTTCTTT
CDR3: CASSIGQARGNTEAFF
D: NA
V: TRBV19
size: NA
J: TRBJ1-1